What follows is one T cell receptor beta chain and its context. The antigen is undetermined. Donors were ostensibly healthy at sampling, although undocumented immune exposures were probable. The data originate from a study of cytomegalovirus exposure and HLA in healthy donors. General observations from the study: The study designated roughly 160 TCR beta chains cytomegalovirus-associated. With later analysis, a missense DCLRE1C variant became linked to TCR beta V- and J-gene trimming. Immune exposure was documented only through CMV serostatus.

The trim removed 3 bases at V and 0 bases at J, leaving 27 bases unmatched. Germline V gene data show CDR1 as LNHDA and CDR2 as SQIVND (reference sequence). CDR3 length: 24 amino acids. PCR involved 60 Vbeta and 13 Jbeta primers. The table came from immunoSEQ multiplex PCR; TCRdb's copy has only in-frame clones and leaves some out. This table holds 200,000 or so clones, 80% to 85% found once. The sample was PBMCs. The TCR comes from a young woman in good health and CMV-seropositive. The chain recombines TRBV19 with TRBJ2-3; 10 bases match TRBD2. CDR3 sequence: CASSMGTLTISRIAGGRSTDTQYF. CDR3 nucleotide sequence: TGTGCCAGTAGTATGGGCACCCTGACTATCTCCAGAATAGCGGGGGGACGTAGCACAGATACGCAGTATTTT.